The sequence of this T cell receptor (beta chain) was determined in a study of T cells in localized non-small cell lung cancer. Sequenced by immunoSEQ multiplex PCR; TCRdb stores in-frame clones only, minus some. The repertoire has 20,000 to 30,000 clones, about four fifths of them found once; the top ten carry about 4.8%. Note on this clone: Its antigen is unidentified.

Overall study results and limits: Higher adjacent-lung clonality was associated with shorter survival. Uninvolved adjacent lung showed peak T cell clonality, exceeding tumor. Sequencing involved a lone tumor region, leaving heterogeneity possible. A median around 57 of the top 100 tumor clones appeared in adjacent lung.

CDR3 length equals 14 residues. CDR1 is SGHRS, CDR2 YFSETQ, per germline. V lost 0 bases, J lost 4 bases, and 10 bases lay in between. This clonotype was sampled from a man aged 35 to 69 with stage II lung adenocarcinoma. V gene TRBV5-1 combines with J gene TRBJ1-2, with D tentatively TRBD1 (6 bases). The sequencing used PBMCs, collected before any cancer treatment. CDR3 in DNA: TGCGCCAGCAGCTTGGACAGGGAAACCTATGGCTACACCTTC. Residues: CASSLDRETYGYTF.